A single sample is the source of the 9 T cell receptor beta chains below, sequenced in a study of cytomegalovirus exposure and HLA in healthy donors. Both 60 Vbeta primers and 13 Jbeta primers went into the PCR. The data were produced by immunoSEQ multiplex PCR, yet TCRdb's version contains in-frame clones alone and is incomplete. This repertoire shows approximately 160,000 clones, about 76% found once; its top ten account for about 2.4%. Sequenced sample: PBMCs. These receptors came from a woman aged 40 to 50 in good health and CMV-seropositive.

The chain couples TRBV11-2 to TRBJ2-3; 8 bases agree with TRBD2. Per the germline V gene, CDR1 is SGHAT and CDR2 is FQNNGV. J was trimmed by 2 bases and V by 5 bases; bases with no gene match: 6. This CDR3 has 15 residues. CDR3 DNA: TGTGCCAGCAGCAGAGCGGGGGCCTACACAGATACGCAGTATTTT. It specifies CASSRAGAYTDTQYF.

V gene TRBV30 combines with J gene TRBJ1-5, with D unclear. CDR1 and CDR2 from the germline V gene are GTSNPN and SVGIG (reference sequence). V was clipped by 2 bases and J by 6 bases, with 8 bases between them. The CDR3 extends over 12 amino acids. The CDR3 nucleotides are TGTGCCTGGAGTCAAGGGAGTCAGCCCCAGCATTTT. This gives the protein CAWSQGSQPQHF. The whole variable domain, filled in from reference TRBV30 and TRBJ1-5, reads SQTIHQWPATLVQPVGSPLSLECTVEGTSNPNLYWYRQAAGRGLQLLFYSVGIGQISSEVPQNLSASRPQDRQFILSSKKLLLSDSGFYLCAWSQGSQPQHFGDGTRLSIL.

The chain links TRBV7-9 to TRBJ2-7; TRBD1 matches at 8 bases. CDR1 is SEHNR, CDR2 FQNEAQ, per germline (reference sequence). The J segment lost 3 bases and the V segment lost 5 bases, leaving 9 bases of the junction unmatched. The CDR3 runs to 15 residues. The CDR3 protein is CASSPGQGGYYEQYF. The DNA for the CDR3 is TGTGCCAGCAGCCCAGGACAGGGCGGCTACTACGAGCAGTACTTC.

V usage is TRBV19 and J usage is TRBJ2-7, with D possibly matching TRBD1 (5 bases). From germline, CDR1 is LNHDA and CDR2 SQIVND (reference sequence). V gave up 3 bases and J gave up 0 bases, with 9 bases separating them. The CDR3 contains 14 residues. CDR3: CASSISGFSYEQYF. The DNA of the CDR3 is TGTGCCAGTAGTATTTCAGGGTTCTCCTACGAGCAGTACTTC.

A single count supports this clone. V usage is TRBV2 and J usage is TRBJ1-5, with D maybe TRBD1 (6 bases). Germline V lookup: CDR1 SNHLY, CDR2 FYNNEI. V lost 7 bases, J lost 1 base, and 8 bases lay in between. CDR3 length: 13 residues. CDR3: CASKGESNQPQHF. CDR3 coding DNA: TGTGCCAGCAAGGGGGAAAGCAATCAGCCCCAGCATTTT.

This clone was found a few times. J is TRBJ2-3 and V is TRBV9, with 12 nucleotides matching TRBD2. Per germline, CDR1 SGDLS and CDR2 YYNGEE. J gave up 5 bases and V 4 bases, and 11 bases lay outside the gene matches. There are 17 residues in the CDR3. This chain's CDR3 is CASSKHRLAGAVDTQYF. DNA for the CDR3: TGTGCCAGCAGCAAACACCGACTAGCGGGAGCGGTAGATACGCAGTATTTT. The variable domain in full, with the rest retrieved from reference TRBV9 and TRBJ2-3, is DSGVTQTPKHLITATGQRVTLRCSPRSGDLSVYWYQQSLDQGLQFLIQYYNGEERAKGNILERFSAQQFPDLHSELNLSSLELGDSALYFCASSKHRLAGAVDTQYFGPGTRLTVL.

This rearrangement joins TRBV29-1 to TRBJ2-1; 7 bases agree with TRBD1. Per the germline V gene, CDR1 is SQVTM and CDR2 is ANQGSEA. The CDR3 runs 18 residues. With 3 bases clipped from V and 4 bases from J, the junction kept 18 bases outside the gene matches. The CDR3: CSVEGQFAHGPIYNEQFF. The CDR3 bases are TGCAGCGTTGAGGGACAGTTTGCCCACGGCCCCATATACAATGAGCAGTTCTTC.

This clone was seen a single time. This chain connects TRBV7-2 to TRBJ2-7, with D unresolved. The CDR3 totals 14 residues. Germline loops: CDR1 SGHTA, CDR2 FQGNSA. The germline V and J ends were trimmed by 3 bases and 0 bases, with 9 bases remaining between them. The CDR3 spells CASSFTVPSYEQYF. CDR3 sequence (DNA): TGTGCCAGCAGCTTTACAGTACCCTCCTACGAGCAGTACTTC.

This clone has just a few counts. The V call is TRBV6-6, the J call TRBJ1-2; 9 nucleotides match TRBD1. CDR3 length: 14 amino acids. Germline CDR1 MNHNY, CDR2 SVGAGI (reference sequence). V lost 6 bases to trimming and J lost 4 bases; unmatched junction nucleotides: 6. This CDR3 reads CASRRQGERYGYTF. The CDR3 DNA reads as TGTGCCAGCAGGAGACAGGGGGAACGCTATGGCTACACCTTC.